This T cell receptor beta chain comes out of a study of technical replicates of blood from a few donors. With 5 bases clipped from V and 0 bases from J, the junction kept 7 bases outside the gene matches. The CDR3 sequence is 16 residues long. Germline CDR1 and CDR2: SGDLS and YYNGEE. Libraries were prepared by immunoSEQ multiplex PCR; TCRdb keeps only in-frame clonotypes and omits some of them. This repertoire shows 80,000 to 95,000 clones, 94% found once; its top ten account for approximately 0.24%. The chain employs TRBV9 and TRBJ2-1; 8 nucleotides line up with TRBD2. Specimen: T cells isolated from PBMCs. The receptor was isolated from a human donor in good health. CDR3 nucleotides: TGTGCCAGCAGTGGATCGGGGGGGAGCTCCTACAATGAGCAGTTCTTC. The encoded protein is CASSGSGGSSYNEQFF.